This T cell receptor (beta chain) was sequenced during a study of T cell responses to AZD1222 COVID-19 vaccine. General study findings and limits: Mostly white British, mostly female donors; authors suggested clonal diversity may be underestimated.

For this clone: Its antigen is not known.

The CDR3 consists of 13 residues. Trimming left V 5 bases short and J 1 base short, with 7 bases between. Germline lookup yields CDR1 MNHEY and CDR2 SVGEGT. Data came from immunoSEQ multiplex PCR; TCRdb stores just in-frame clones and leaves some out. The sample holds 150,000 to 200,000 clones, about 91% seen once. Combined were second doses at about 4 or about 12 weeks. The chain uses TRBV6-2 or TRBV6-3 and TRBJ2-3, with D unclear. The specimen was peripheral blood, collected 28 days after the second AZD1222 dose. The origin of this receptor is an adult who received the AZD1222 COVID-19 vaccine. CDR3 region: CASSRSRTDTQYF. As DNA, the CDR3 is TGTGCCAGCAGTCGCAGCCGCACAGATACGCAGTATTTT.